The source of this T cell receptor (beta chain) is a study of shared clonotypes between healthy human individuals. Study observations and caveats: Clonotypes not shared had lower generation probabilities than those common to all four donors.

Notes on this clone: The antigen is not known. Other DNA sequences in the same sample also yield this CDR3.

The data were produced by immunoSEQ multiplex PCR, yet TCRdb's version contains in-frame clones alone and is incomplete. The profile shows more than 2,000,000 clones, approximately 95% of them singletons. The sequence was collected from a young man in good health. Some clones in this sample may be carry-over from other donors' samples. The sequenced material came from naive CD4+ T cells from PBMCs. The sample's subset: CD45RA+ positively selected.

In DNA, the CDR3 is TGTGCCAGTAGTATAGTTTTAGGGAACACTGAAGCTTTCTTT. It codes for CASSIVLGNTEAFF. The J gene is TRBJ1-1, the V gene TRBV19; no firm D call. The CDR3 is 14 residues long. Germline CDR1 LNHDA, CDR2 SQIVND (reference sequence). The ends were cut back, 1 base at V and 1 base at J, with 7 bases in the middle.